This entry lists 27 T cell receptor beta chains sequenced from one sample in a study of T cell repertoires in aging, cancer and after chemotherapy. The template was genomic DNA from peripheral blood, not RNA. Rearranged V-D-J TRB sequences were amplified with a mixed TRB-A/B primer pool. Using its own MiXCR run on the multiplex PCR reads, TCRdb lists one record per CDR3 protein. The table records some 2,200 distinct CDR3 sequences, 30% to 40% of them present only once. The specimen was blood. The receptors come from a human donor with a solid tumor.

This clonotype showed up just a few times. The V call is TRBV12-3 or TRBV12-4, the J call TRBJ2-1, with 12 bases that match TRBD2. V was clipped by 6 bases and J by 4 bases; unmatched bases: 7. The CDR3 contains 16 residues. As DNA, the CDR3 is TGTGCCAGCAGCCCACAAGGACTAGCGGGGTACAATGAGCAGTTCTTC. Translating it yields CASSPQGLAGYNEQFF.

This clonotype was detected only a few times. V usage is TRBV18 and J usage is TRBJ2-2; TRBD1 matches 8 bases. J was trimmed by 2 bases and V by 4 bases; bases with no gene match: 3. Germline V gene sequence: CDR1 KGHSH, CDR2 LQKENI. This CDR3 has 15 residues. In nucleotides, the CDR3 is TGTGCCAGCTCACTTCAGGGGGCCAACACCGGGGAGCTGTTTTTT. Amino acid sequence: CASSLQGANTGELFF. Complete variable domain (other parts from reference TRBV18 and TRBJ2-2): NAGVMQNPRHLVRRRGQEARLRCSPMKGHSHVYWYRQLPEEGLKFMVYLQKENIIDESGMPKERFSAEFPKEGPSILRIQQVVRGDSAAYFCASSLQGANTGELFFGEGSRLTVL.

This clonotype appeared a few times. V gene TRBV6-2 or TRBV6-3 combines with J gene TRBJ2-5; D uncertain. CDR1 MNHEY and CDR2 SVGEGT come from the germline V gene. Trimming pared 2 bases from V and 2 bases from J, leaving 9 bases between. The CDR3 loop spans 14 amino acids. This CDR3 is CASSYPRRQETQYF. The CDR3 region has the DNA TGTGCCAGCAGTTACCCACGGAGACAAGAGACCCAGTACTTC.

The chain carries TRBV30 and TRBJ2-3; 8 bases line up with TRBD2. CDR1 is GTSNPN and CDR2 is SVGIG in the germline V gene (reference sequence). The CDR3 has 13 amino acids. The trim removed 3 bases at V and 1 base at J, leaving 0 bases unmatched. CDR3 DNA sequence: TGTGCCTGGAGCGGGGGGGGCACAGATACGCAGTATTTT. Encoded protein: CAWSGGGTDTQYF.

As regards this clonotype: Its ends do not fully match the called genes, so a read error is possible. V usage is TRBV7-3 and J usage is TRBJ2-3, with 8 nucleotides matching TRBD2. This CDR3 comprises 18 residues. Germline V lookup: CDR1 SGHTA, CDR2 FQGTGA. This CDR3 is CASSLTAVGSGNTDTQYF. The CDR3 nucleotides are TGTGCGAGCAGCTTAACTGCAGTGGGTAGCGGGAACACAGATACGCAGTATTTT.

This clonotype ranks as medium-sized. CDR3 sequence (DNA): TGTGCCACCCGACAGGGTTATGGCTACACCTTC. It translates to CATRQGYGYTF. The chain is built from TRBV19 and TRBJ1-2; TRBD1 agrees at 7 bases. CDR1 and CDR2 from the germline V gene are LNHDA and SQIVND (reference sequence). This CDR3 has 11 amino acids. Trimming cost V 10 bases and J 5 bases; bases outside gene matches: 4.

This clonotype has more than one count but fewer than ten. V and J are TRBV6-5 and TRBJ1-1, with unresolved D. Germline loops: CDR1 MNHEY, CDR2 SVGAGI. V shed 2 bases and J shed 1 base, with 8 bases lying between them. The CDR3 sequence is 14 residues long. CDR3 nucleotide sequence: TGTGCCAGCAGTTACGATGCGAAGAACACTGAAGCTTTCTTT. Translating it yields CASSYDAKNTEAFF.

This chain connects TRBV12-3 or TRBV12-4 to TRBJ2-5; 10 bases agree with TRBD2. J was trimmed by 9 bases and V by 6 bases; bases with no gene match: 4. The CDR3 sequence is 12 residues long. The DNA of the CDR3 is TGTGCCAGCAGAAAACTAGCGGGGTCCCAGTACTTC. Amino acids: CASRKLAGSQYF.

This clonotype is medium-sized by share. The CDR3 DNA follows: TGCAGCGCACGGACAGGGGGACTCGGCGAGCAGTACTTC. Its translation is CSARTGGLGEQYF. The chain employs TRBV29-1 and TRBJ2-7, with 10 bases lining up with TRBD1. CDR1 is SQVTM, CDR2 ANQGSEA, per germline. CDR3 length: 13 amino acids. Trimming at V came to 7 bases and at J to 6 bases, leaving 9 bases not matched to a gene.

The rearrangement uses TRBV5-4 and TRBJ1-2; 9 positions agree with TRBD1. V gave up 0 bases and J gave up 5 bases; unmatched junction bases: 5. Germline V lookup: CDR1 SGHNT, CDR2 YYREEE (reference sequence). This CDR3 has 15 amino acids. The chain's CDR3 is CASSLVDRGGYGYTF. The CDR3 DNA is TGTGCCAGCAGCTTGGTGGACAGGGGTGGTTATGGCTACACCTTC.

This clonotype qualifies as medium-sized. The chain has TRBV6-5 and TRBJ2-7, with D perhaps matching TRBD1 or TRBD2 (5 bases each). There are 14 residues in the CDR3. V lost 5 bases and J lost 2, with 13 bases in between. Germline loops: CDR1 MNHEY, CDR2 SVGAGI. The CDR3 here is CASSGDGLTYEQYF. The DNA for the CDR3 is TGTGCCAGCAGTGGGGACGGGCTGACCTACGAGCAGTACTTC.

This clonotype was counted once. This chain joins TRBV7-6 and TRBJ2-7, with 12 bases identical to TRBD1. Germline lookup yields CDR1 SGHVS and CDR2 FNYEAQ. CDR3 size: 15 residues. Trimming cost V 4 bases and J 2 bases; bases outside gene matches: 3. The CDR3 protein is CASSYGTGGTYEQYF. For the CDR3, the DNA is TGTGCCAGCAGCTATGGGACAGGGGGCACCTACGAGCAGTACTTC. Using reference TRBV7-6 and TRBJ2-7 for the parts outside the CDR3, the full variable domain is GAGVSQSPRYKVTKRGQDVALRCDPISGHVSLYWYRQALGQGPEFLTYFNYEAQQDKSGLPNDRFSAERPEGSISTLTIQRTEQRDSAMYRCASSYGTGGTYEQYFGPGTRLTVT.

The chain combines TRBV7-6 with TRBJ1-1, with 8 bases lining up with TRBD1. J gave up 4 bases and V 1 base, and 14 bases lay outside the gene matches. Germline V lookup: CDR1 SGHVS, CDR2 FNYEAQ. The CDR3 spans 18 residues. The CDR3, as DNA: TGTGCCAGCAGCTTAGTTGTAGGAACAGGGGGTCTGGGCACTGAAGCTTTCTTT. It codes for CASSLVVGTGGLGTEAFF.

The gene calls are TRBV19 and TRBJ1-3; D may be TRBD1 (6 bases). Germline V CDR1 and CDR2: LNHDA, SQIVND (reference sequence). The CDR3 extends over 17 amino acids. Trimming stripped 4 bases from V and 0 bases from J, with 16 bases between. The DNA of the CDR3 is TGTGCCAGTAGTAGAAGGGGGACGGAGTCCTCTGGAAACACCATATATTTT. Amino acid sequence: CASSRRGTESSGNTIYF.

This clonotype was detected only once. The rearrangement links TRBV6-5 to TRBJ2-6; 12 bases line up with TRBD1. The V gene's germline CDR1 is MNHEY and CDR2 SVGAGI. J was trimmed by 3 bases and V by 2 bases; bases with no gene match: 8. CDR3 length: 19 residues. This CDR3 reads CASSYVGGQGAGGANVLTF. The CDR3 DNA reads TGTGCCAGCAGTTACGTTGGGGGACAGGGGGCCGGTGGGGCCAACGTCCTGACTTTC.

The chain employs TRBV12-3 or TRBV12-4 and TRBJ2-2, with 11 bases lining up with TRBD2. The CDR3 is made up of 16 amino acids. J lost 4 bases, V lost 5 bases, and 6 bases had no gene match. DNA for the CDR3: TGTGCCAGCAGTCCTCGACTAGCGGGGTTCACCGGGGAGCTGTTTTTT. It translates to CASSPRLAGFTGELFF.

V gene TRBV6-5 combines with J gene TRBJ1-1, with a tentative D call TRBD1 (5 bases). The V and J ends lost 0 bases and 1 base respectively, with 12 bases between them. From germline, CDR1 is MNHEY and CDR2 SVGAGI. The CDR3 totals 16 residues. The CDR3 coding sequence is TGTGCCAGCAGTTACTCGGCGGGGCGGGGGAACACTGAAGCTTTCTTT. Translating gives CASSYSAGRGNTEAFF.

There are a few counts of this clonotype. This chain uses TRBV6-2 or TRBV6-3 with TRBJ2-2; perhaps TRBD2 as D (5 bases). V lost 2 bases, J lost 5 bases, and 9 bases lay in between. Germline values: CDR1 MNHEY, CDR2 SVGEGT. CDR3 length: 14 residues. DNA for the CDR3: TGTGCCAGCAGTTACCATGGAGGAACCGGGGAGCTGTTTTTT. Translation gives CASSYHGGTGELFF.

The chain carries TRBV18 and TRBJ2-3; D is possibly TRBD2 (5 bases). Trimming removed 10 bases at V and 2 bases at J, with 13 bases between. The CDR3 is 13 amino acids. In germline, CDR1 is KGHSH, CDR2 LQKENI. The CDR3 loop reads CATLERFTDTQYF. The CDR3 coding sequence is TGTGCCACCCTCGAGCGGTTCACAGATACGCAGTATTTT.

This chain connects TRBV4-1 to TRBJ2-3; tentatively, D is TRBD1 or TRBD2 (5 bases each). Trimming shortened V by 2 bases and J by 6 bases, and 12 bases separated the two germline ends. The length of the CDR3 is 14 residues. Germline CDR1 is MGHRA and CDR2 is YSYEKL. The CDR3 region is CASSQRDQKDTQYF. The DNA for the CDR3 is TGCGCCAGCAGCCAAAGGGACCAAAAGGATACGCAGTATTTT.

Judged by abundance, this clonotype is large (0.1 to 1%). The CDR3 DNA reads as TGTGCCAGCTCCGACAGGGGTACCTACAATGAGCAGTTCTTC. Protein product: CASSDRGTYNEQFF. This chain connects TRBV5-4 to TRBJ2-1, with 8 bases fitting TRBD1. The V gene's germline CDR1 is SGHNT and CDR2 YYREEE (reference sequence). The CDR3 is 14 residues long. V lost 7 bases and J lost 2; bases outside the gene matches: 5.

Within the sample, this clonotype is medium-sized. The chain employs TRBV29-1 and TRBJ2-7, with D perhaps matching TRBD1 or TRBD2 (5 bases each). Trimming cost V 5 bases and J 4 bases, with 12 bases left between them. The CDR3 extends over 12 amino acids. Germline CDR1 SQVTM, CDR2 ANQGSEA. The CDR3 loop is CSVYWDGYEQYF. The CDR3 DNA reads as TGCAGCGTTTACTGGGACGGTTACGAGCAGTACTTC.

This chain joins TRBV7-9 and TRBJ2-1; weak D call: TRBD1 (5 bases). The CDR3 covers 14 residues. Germline V gives CDR1 SEHNR, CDR2 FQNEAQ (reference sequence). V was pared by 8 bases and J by 7 bases, with 18 bases between. CDR3 DNA: TGTGCCAGCCTAGACGGAAGGGGATCTAATGAGCAGTTCTTC. Translating it yields CASLDGRGSNEQFF.

The chain recombines TRBV30 with TRBJ1-1; D uncertain. This CDR3 is built from 12 residues. V lost 6 bases to trimming and J lost 5 bases, with 13 bases between them. CDR1 and CDR2 (germline): GTSNPN, SVGIG (reference sequence). DNA of the CDR3: TGTGCCTGTTGGGCCGGGAAAACTGAAGCTTTCTTT. It specifies CACWAGKTEAFF.

This clonotype was detected only once. Its ends do not fully match the called genes, so a read error is possible. V is TRBV6-6 and J is TRBJ2-3, with 13 positions matching TRBD2. In germline, CDR1 is MNHNY, CDR2 SVGAGI (reference sequence). CDR3 length equals 17 residues. The CDR3 is CATSDPGTSGGTDTQYF. In DNA form, the CDR3 reads TGTGCCACCAGTGATCCCGGGACTAGCGGGGGCACAGATACGCAGTATTTT.

The rearrangement uses TRBV24-1 and TRBJ1-4; D is ambiguous. The V end lost 1 base, the J end lost 7 bases, and 15 bases lay between the germline ends. Germline CDR1 and CDR2: KGHDR and SFDVKD. CDR3 size: 16 residues. For the CDR3, the DNA is TGTGCCACCAGTGATTTCATCCCCGCAGTGTGTGAAAAACTGTTTTTT. It codes for CATSDFIPAVCEKLFF.

This clonotype has a handful of counts. The chain has TRBV24-1 and TRBJ2-5; D is perhaps TRBD1 (5 bases). V lost 7 bases and J 4 bases, leaving 18 bases between the germline ends. The germline V gene encodes CDR1 KGHDR and CDR2 SFDVKD. The CDR3 has 15 residues. The CDR3 DNA reads as TGTGCCACCAGGAAAACTTATCGACAGCGAGAGACCCAGTACTTC. Translated, it gives CATRKTYRQRETQYF.